This TCR beta chain emerged from a study of cytomegalovirus exposure and HLA in healthy donors. Germline CDR1 and CDR2: MNHEY and SMNVEV (reference sequence). The ends lost 6 bases at V and 6 bases at J; junction bases unmatched: 9. This CDR3 spans 15 amino acids. 13 Jbeta primers and 60 Vbeta primers were used for the PCR. TCRdb's table, derived via immunoSEQ multiplex PCR, lists solely in-frame clones and lacks some. In the table there are about 130,000 clones, 70% to 80% of which are singletons. About this clone: Its antigen is as yet unknown.

Study observations and caveats: Analysis was carried out at a later point, and it linked a missense DCLRE1C variant to TCR beta V- and J-gene trimming.

The receptor's source is a man aged 25 to 40 in good health and CMV-seronegative. Sample: PBMCs. This sequence joins TRBV27 and TRBJ2-1; 9 positions match TRBD2. The CDR3, as DNA: TGTGCCAGCAGGACCCCAGCGGGAGGTCGCAATGAGCAGTTCTTC. Its protein is CASRTPAGGRNEQFF.